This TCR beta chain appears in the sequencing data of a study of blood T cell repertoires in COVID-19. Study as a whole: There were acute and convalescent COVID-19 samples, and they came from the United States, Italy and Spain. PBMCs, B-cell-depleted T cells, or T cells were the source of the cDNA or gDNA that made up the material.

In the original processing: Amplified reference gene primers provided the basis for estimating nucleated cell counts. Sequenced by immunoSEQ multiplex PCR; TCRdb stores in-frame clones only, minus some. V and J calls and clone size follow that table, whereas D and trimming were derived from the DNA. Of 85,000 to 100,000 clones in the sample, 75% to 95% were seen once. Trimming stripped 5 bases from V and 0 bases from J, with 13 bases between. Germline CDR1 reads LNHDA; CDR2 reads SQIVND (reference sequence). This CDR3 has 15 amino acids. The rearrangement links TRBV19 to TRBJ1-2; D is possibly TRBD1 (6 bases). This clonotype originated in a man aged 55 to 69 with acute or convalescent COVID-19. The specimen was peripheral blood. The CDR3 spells CASSLQGNTNYGYTF. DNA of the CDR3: TGTGCCAGTAGTCTACAGGGAAACACTAACTATGGCTACACCTTC.